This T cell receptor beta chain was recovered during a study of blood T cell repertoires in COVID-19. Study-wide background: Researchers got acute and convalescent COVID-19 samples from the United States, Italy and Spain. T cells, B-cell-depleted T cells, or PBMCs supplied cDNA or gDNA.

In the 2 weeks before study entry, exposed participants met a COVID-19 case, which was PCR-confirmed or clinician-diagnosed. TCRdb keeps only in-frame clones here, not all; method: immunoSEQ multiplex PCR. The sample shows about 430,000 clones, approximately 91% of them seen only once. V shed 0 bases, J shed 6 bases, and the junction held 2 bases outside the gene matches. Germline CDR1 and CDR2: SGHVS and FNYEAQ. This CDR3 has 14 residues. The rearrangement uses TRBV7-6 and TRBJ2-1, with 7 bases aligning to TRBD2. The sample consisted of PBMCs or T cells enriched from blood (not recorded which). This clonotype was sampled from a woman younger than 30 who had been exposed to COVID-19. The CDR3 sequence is CASSLARTSNEQFF. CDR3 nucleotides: TGTGCCAGCAGCTTAGCCCGGACTAGCAATGAGCAGTTCTTC.